This T cell receptor beta chain was obtained from a study of T cell repertoires in cytomegalovirus infection (dated by TCRdb to between 2017 and 2020). Looking at the study overall: Because public TCR beta signatures pointed to carriage of CMV infection together with the matching HLA type, the HLA type of each donor mattered for the analysis.

The CDR3 holds 14 amino acids from the cysteine to the phenylalanine. Only CDR3 DNA remains: 42 bases, in frame from the first base. CDR1 LNHNV and CDR2 YYDKDF are derived from the germline V gene (reference sequence). Comment on this clonotype: It has no known antigen specificity. At one boundary the junction diverges from the germline segment, which might be a read error.

Sequencer: Illumina HiSeq 1500. TCRdb reprocessing: public reads trimmed at Q25 with fastp, clones called with MiXCR, in-frame beta chains kept. Every CDR3 protein is listed once, alongside the most common genes and DNA of its rows. A total of around 530,000 distinct CDR3 sequences appear in this sample, about 15% of them only once. The top ten hold about 24% of the sample. Overall study results and their limits: Carriers of CMV infection plus the relevant HLA type were discriminated by the cumulative frequency of public TCR beta family members in the study cohort and in an independent 352-donor cohort. In the ex vivo response, HLA-C-restricted CMV-specific TCR beta clonotypes were dominant, and in two of eight donors the single most frequent clonotype came from this HLA-C-restricted group.

The V and J segments used are TRBV15 and TRBJ1-1, with TRBD1 as a weak D call on 6 bases. The sequenced sample was CD8+ T cells from PBMCs. This receptor was identified in a human donor in good health (CMV status not recorded). Some clones in this sample may be carry-over from other donors' samples. For the CDR3, the sequence is CATSRDGGAEWAFF. The base sequence is TGTGCCACCAGCCGAGATGGGGGCGCAGAGTGGGCTTTCTTT.